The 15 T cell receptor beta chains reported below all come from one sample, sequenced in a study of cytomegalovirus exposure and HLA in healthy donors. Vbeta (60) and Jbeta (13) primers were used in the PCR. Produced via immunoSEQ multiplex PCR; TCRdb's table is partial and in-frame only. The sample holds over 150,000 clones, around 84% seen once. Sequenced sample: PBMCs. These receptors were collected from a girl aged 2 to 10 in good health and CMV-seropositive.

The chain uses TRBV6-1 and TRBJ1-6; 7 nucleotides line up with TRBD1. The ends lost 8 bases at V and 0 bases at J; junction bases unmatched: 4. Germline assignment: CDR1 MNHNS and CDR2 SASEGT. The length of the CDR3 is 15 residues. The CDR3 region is CASYRGSSYNSPLHF. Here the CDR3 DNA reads TGTGCCAGCTACAGGGGCAGCTCCTATAATTCACCCCTCCACTTT.

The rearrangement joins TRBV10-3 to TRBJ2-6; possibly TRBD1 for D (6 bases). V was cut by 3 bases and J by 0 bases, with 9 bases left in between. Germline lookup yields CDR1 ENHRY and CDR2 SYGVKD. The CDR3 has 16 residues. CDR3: CAISEQGRSGANVLTF. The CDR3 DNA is TGTGCCATCAGTGAACAGGGACGCTCTGGGGCCAACGTCCTGACTTTC.

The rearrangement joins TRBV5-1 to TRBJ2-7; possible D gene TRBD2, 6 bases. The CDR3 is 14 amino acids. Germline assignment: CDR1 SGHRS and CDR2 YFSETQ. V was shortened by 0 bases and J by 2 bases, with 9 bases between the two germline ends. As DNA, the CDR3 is TGCGCCAGCAGCTTGGGTAGCGGCCCCTACGAGCAGTACTTC. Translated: CASSLGSGPYEQYF.

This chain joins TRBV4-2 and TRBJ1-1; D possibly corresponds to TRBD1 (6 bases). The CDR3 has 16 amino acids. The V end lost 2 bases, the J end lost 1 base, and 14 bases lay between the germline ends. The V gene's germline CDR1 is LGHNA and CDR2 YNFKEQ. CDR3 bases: TGTGCCAGCAGCCAACCTCTACAGGGTGGGAACACTGAAGCTTTCTTT. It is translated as CASSQPLQGGNTEAFF.

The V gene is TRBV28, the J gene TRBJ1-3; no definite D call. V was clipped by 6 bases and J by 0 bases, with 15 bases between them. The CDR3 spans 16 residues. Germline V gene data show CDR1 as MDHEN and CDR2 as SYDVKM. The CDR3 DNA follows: TGTGCCAGCAGCGGACTCGAGAGCCGCTCTGGAAACACCATATATTTT. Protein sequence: CASSGLESRSGNTIYF. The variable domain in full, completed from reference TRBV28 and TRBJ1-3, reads DVKVTQSSRYLVKRTGEKVFLECVQDMDHENMFWYRQDPGLGLRLIYFSYDVKMKEKGDIPEGYSVSREKKERFSLILESASTNQTSMYLCASSGLESRSGNTIYFGEGSWLTVV.

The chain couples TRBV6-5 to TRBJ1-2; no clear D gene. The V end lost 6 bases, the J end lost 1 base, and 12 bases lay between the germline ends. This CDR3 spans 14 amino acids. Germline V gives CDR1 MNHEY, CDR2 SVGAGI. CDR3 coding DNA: TGTGCCAGCAGACGCCGACAAGTTAACTATGGCTACACCTTC. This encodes CASRRRQVNYGYTF.

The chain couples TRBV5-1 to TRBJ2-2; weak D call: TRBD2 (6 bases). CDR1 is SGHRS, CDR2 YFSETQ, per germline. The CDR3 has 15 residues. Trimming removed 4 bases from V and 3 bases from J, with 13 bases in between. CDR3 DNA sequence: TGCGCCAGCAGCCCAACGGAGGGCGACACCGGGGAGCTGTTTTTT. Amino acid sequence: CASSPTEGDTGELFF.

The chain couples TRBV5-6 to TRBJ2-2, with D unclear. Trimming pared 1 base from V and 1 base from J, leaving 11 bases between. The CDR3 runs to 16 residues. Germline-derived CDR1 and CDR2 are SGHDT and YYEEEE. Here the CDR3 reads CASSLPFAGNTGELFF. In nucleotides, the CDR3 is TGTGCCAGCAGCTTGCCCTTCGCAGGGAACACCGGGGAGCTGTTTTTT. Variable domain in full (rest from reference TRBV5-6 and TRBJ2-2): DAGVTQSPTHLIKTRGQQVTLRCSPKSGHDTVSWYQQALGQGPQFIFQYYEEEERQRGNFPDRFSGHQFPNYSSELNVNALLLGDSALYLCASSLPFAGNTGELFFGEGSRLTVL.

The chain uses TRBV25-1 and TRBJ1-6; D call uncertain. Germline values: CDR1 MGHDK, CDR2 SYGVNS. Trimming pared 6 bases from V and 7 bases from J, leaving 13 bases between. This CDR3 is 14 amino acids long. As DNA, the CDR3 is TGTGCCAGCAGCGAGGGAGGGTTCAATTCACCCCTCCACTTT. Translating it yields CASSEGGFNSPLHF. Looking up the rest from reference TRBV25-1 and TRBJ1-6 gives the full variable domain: EADIYQTPRYLVIGTGKKITLECSQTMGHDKMYWYQQDPGMELHLIHYSYGVNSTEKGDLSSESTVSRIRTEHFPLTLESARPSHTSQYLCASSEGGFNSPLHFGNGTRLTVT.

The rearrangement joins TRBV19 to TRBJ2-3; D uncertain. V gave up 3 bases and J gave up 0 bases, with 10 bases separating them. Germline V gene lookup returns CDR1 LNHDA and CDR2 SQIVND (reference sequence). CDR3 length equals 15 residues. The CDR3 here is CASSMQASSTDTQYF. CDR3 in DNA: TGTGCCAGTAGTATGCAGGCCTCTAGCACAGATACGCAGTATTTT.

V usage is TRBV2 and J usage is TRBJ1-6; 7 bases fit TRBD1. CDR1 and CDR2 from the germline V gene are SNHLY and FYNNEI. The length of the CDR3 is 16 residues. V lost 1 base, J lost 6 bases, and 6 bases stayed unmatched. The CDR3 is CASSEDAGQPNSPLHF. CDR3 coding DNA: TGTGCCAGCAGTGAAGACGCGGGACAGCCTAATTCACCCCTCCACTTT. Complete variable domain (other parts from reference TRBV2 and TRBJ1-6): EPEVTQTPSHQVTQMGQEVILRCVPISNHLYFYWYRQILGQKVEFLVSFYNNEISEKSEIFDDQFSVERPDGSNFTLKIRSTKLEDSAMYFCASSEDAGQPNSPLHFGNGTRLTVT.

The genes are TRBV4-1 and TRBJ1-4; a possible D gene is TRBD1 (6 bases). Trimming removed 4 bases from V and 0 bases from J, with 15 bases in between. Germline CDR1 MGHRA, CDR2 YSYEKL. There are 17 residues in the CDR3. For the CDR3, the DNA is TGCGCCAGCAGCCGAGGACCAGACAGGACAACTAATGAAAAACTGTTTTTT. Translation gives CASSRGPDRTTNEKLFF.

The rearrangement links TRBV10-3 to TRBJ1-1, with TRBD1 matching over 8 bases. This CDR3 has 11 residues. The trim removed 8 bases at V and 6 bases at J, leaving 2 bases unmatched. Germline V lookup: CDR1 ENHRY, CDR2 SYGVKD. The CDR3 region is CAIQGAAEAFF. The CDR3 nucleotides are TGTGCCATCCAGGGGGCGGCTGAAGCTTTCTTT.

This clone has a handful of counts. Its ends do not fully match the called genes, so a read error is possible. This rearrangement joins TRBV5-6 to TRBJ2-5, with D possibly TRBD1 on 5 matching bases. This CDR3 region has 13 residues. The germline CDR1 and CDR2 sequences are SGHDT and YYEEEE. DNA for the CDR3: TGTGCCAGCACCTTGGTAGGGGAAGAGACCCAGTACTTC. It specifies CASTLVGEETQYF.

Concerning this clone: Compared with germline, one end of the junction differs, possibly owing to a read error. The CDR3 DNA follows: TGCGCCAGCAGCACCTCCGGGATCTCCCACGAGCAGTACTTC. Amino acids: CASSTSGISHEQYF. The chain couples TRBV5-1 to TRBJ2-7; maybe TRBD2 (5 bases). The CDR3 runs 14 residues. In germline, CDR1 is SGHRS, CDR2 YFSETQ.